The rows below give T cell receptor beta chains drawn from one sample of a study of vaccination effects on CD4 cells after COVID-19. The table came from immunoSEQ multiplex PCR; TCRdb's copy has only in-frame clones and leaves some out. The sample shows about 29,000 clones, roughly four fifths of them seen only once. The antigens for these receptors are not known. The sequenced sample was CD4+ T cells from PBMCs cultured with HCoV-OC43 spike peptides, obtained after COVID-19 vaccination. The receptors stem from a human donor who received a COVID-19 vaccine. Both conserved end residues are part of each CDR3. D genes are given only for firm matches.

v_call | d_call | cdr3_aa
TRBV24-1 | NA | CATMNTEAFF
TRBV13 | TRBD1 | CASRRQGQSYEQYF
TRBV2 | NA | CASSEGRVGAEAFF
TRBV3-1/TRBV3-2 | NA | CASSWGGTVTGSEQYF
TRBV7-8 | TRBD2 | CASSLSQWVAGGPLSYEQYF
TRBV5-8 | NA | CASSLARDFGQPQHF
TRBV29-1 | TRBD2 | CSVESSGGFSSTDTQYF
TRBV6-1 | TRBD1 | CASSEIWTGGSGYTF
TRBV18 | TRBD1 | CASSPGDRVGVNQPQHF
TRBV6-6 | TRBD1 | CASSYGQGAWGNTIYF
TRBV5-4 | NA | CASSLGPSSYEQYF
TRBV7-9 | NA | CASSTGRTNYNSPLHF
TRBV10-3 | NA | CAISERGANEKLFF
TRBV5-1 | NA | CASSLEGGSGNTIYF
TRBV5-6 | TRBD2 | CASSPGGEDYEQYF
TRBV2 | NA | CASSDVVTDTQYF
TRBV30 | NA | CAWSPPDRNTIYF
TRBV2 | TRBD1 | CASKGRGRTEAFF
TRBV7-9 | TRBD1 | CASSPRQGRDEQFF
TRBV6-2/TRBV6-3 | NA | CASSSPLASGELFF
TRBV7-8 | NA | CASAEGSGNTIYF
TRBV14 | NA | CASSQSLRGEAFF